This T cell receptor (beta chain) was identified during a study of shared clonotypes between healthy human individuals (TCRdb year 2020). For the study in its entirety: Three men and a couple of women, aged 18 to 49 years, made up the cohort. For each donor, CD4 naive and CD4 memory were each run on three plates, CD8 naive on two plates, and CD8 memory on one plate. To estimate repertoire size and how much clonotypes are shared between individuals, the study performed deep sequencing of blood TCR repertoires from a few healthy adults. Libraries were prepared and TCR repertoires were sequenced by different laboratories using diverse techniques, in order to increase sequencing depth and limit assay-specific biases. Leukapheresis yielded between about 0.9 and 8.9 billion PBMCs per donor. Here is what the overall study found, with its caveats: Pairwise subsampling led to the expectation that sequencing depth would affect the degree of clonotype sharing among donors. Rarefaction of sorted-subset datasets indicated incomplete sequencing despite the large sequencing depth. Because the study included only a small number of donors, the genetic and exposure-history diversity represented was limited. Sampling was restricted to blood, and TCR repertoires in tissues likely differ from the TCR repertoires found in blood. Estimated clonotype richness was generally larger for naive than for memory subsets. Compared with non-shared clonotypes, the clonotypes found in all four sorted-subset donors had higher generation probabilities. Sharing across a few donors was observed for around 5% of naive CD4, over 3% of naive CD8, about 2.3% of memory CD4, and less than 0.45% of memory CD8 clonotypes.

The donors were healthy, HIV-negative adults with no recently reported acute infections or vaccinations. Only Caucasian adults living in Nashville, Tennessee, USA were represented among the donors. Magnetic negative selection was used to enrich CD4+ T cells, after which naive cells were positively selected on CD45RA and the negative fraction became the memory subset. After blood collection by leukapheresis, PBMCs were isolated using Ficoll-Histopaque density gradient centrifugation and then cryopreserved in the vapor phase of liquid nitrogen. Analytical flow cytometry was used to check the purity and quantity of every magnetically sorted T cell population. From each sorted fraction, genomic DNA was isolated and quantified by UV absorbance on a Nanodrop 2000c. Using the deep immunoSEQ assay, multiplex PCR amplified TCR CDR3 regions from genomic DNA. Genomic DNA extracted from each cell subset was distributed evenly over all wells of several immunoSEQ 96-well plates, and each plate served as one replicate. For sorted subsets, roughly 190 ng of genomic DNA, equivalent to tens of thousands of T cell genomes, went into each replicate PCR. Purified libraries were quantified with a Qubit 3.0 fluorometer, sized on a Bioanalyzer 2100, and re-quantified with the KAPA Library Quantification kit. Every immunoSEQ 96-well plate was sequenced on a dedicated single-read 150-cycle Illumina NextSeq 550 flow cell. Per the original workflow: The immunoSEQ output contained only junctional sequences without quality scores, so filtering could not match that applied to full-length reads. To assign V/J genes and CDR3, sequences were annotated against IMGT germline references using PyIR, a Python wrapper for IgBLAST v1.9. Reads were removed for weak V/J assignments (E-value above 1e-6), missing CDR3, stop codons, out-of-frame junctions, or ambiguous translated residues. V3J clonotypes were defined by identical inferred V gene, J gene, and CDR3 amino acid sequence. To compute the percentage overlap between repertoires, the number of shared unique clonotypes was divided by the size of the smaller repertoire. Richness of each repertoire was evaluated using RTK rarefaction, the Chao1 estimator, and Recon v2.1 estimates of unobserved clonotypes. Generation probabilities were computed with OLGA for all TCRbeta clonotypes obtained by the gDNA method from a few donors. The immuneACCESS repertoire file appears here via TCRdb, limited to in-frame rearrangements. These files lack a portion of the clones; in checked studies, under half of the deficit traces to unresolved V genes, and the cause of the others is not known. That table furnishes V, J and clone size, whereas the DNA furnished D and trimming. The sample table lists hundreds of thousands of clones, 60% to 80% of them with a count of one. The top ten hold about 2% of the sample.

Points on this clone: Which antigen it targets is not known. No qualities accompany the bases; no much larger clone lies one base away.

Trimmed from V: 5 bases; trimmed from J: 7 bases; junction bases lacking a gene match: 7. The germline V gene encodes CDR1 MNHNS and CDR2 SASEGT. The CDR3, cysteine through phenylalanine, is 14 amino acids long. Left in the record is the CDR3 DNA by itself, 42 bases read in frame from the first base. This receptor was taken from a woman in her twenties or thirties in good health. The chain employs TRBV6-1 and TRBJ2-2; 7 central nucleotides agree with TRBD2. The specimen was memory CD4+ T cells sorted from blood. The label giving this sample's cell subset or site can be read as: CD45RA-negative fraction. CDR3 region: CASSYPGLNGELFF. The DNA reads TGTGCCAGCAGTTATCCGGGACTAAACGGGGAGCTGTTTTTT.